This is a list of T cell receptor beta chains from one sample in a study of blood T cell repertoires in COVID-19. Clones were read by immunoSEQ multiplex PCR, and TCRdb kept only the in-frame ones, dropping some. Of 90,000 to 150,000 clones listed, about 80% were seen once; the top ten hold approximately 5.6%. The material sequenced was peripheral blood. Every receptor here comes from a man aged 70-80 years with acute or convalescent COVID-19. The conserved cysteine and the conserved F or W are not part of the CDR3 here.

>TRBV5-1|TRBJ2-7
ASSLTDRGGYEQY
>TRBV4-1|TRBJ1-5
ASSQERDQPQH
>TRBV7-9|TRBJ2-3
ASSGRGGSTDTQY
>TRBV28|TRBJ1-2
ASRSSGIASGYT
>TRBV7-9|TRBJ1-1
ASSLYRLGGAF
>TRBV28|TRBJ1-1
ASSSGQGNTEAF
>TRBV6-1|TRBJ1-1
ASTQGGSTEAF
>TRBV5-8|TRBJ1-5
ASSLAFFNGQPQH
>TRBV7-2|TRBJ2-2
ASTRGGAYTGELF
>TRBV15|TRBJ2-3
ATSFSGDTQY
>TRBV4-1|TRBJ2-7
ASSQGRIGYEQY
>TRBV6-5|TRBJ2-3
ASRRTSGRIGTQY
>TRBV29-1|TRBJ2-7
SGGQGVEQY
>TRBV19|TRBJ1-2
ASSPGLWEDYGYT
>TRBV4-1|TRBJ2-6
ASSLPDRAGANVLT
>TRBV7-9|TRBJ1-2
ASSLGPNKGYT
>TRBV12-3/TRBV12-4|TRBJ2-7
ASSDRVTYEQY
>TRBV18|TRBJ2-7
ASSTGTGYEQY
>TRBV5-6|TRBJ2-1
ASSGSGLAYNEQF
>TRBV28|TRBJ1-2
ASSLAHTNYGYT
>TRBV3-1/TRBV3-2|TRBJ1-2
ASSRQDILYGYT
>TRBV18|TRBJ2-3
ASSPSSDTQY
>TRBV29-1|TRBJ1-2
SVEDTVGRGKGYGYT
>TRBV7-9|TRBJ2-3
ASSLFLGDSNTQY
>TRBV6-6|TRBJ2-5
ASSGGQGAKTQY
>TRBV5-4|TRBJ2-1
ASSFTGEDEQF
>TRBV19|TRBJ1-2
ASRQQQGYGDGYT
>TRBV6-2/TRBV6-3|TRBJ1-3
ASSFNTGEAGNTIY
>TRBV5-1|TRBJ2-5
ASSLEGVRETQY
>TRBV28|TRBJ2-1
ASSFGGVESEQF
>TRBV11-1|TRBJ1-1
ASSIAEVAEAF
>TRBV28|TRBJ1-3
ASSPGTVSGNTIY
>TRBV5-3|TRBJ2-7
ARSLRDRKTYEQY
>TRBV7-2|TRBJ1-2
ASSLAWDSF
>TRBV7-3|TRBJ2-3
ASSPGVSLSDTQY
>TRBV6-5|TRBJ2-1
ASSWQGSYNEQF
>TRBV18|TRBJ2-7
ASSPGGPPGEQY
>TRBV4-3|TRBJ2-3
ASSQRLAGTDTQY
>TRBV2|TRBJ1-1
ASSEESTGGAF
>TRBV7-3|TRBJ1-2
ASSPGQGLGYT
>TRBV7-2|TRBJ2-1
ASSLVGGTGLAF
>TRBV9|TRBJ2-3
ASSVSPTGNPDTQY
>TRBV4-1|TRBJ2-7
ASSQEVRLAGGYEQY
>TRBV7-9|TRBJ1-3
ASTLEHSGNTIY
>TRBV9|TRBJ2-5
ASSDERGEQETQY